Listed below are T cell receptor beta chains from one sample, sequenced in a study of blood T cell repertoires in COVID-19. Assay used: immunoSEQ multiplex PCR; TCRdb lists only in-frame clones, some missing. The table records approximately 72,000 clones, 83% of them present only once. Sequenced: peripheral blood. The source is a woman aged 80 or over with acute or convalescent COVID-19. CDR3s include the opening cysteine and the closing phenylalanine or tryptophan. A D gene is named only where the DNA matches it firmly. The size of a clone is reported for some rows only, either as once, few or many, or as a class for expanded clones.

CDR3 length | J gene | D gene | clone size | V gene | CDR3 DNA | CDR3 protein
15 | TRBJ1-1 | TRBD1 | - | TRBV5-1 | TGCGCCAGCAGCTTGGGACAGGGGGTAGTCACTGAAGCTTTCTTT | CASSLGQGVVTEAFF
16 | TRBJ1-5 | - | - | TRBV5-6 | TGTGCCAGCAGCTTGCGTTTTGGACCACAGGGACAGCCCCAGCATTTT | CASSLRFGPQGQPQHF
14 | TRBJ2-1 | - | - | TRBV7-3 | TGTGCCAGCAGCTTAAATTACGGGGGAAATGAGCAGTTCTTC | CASSLNYGGNEQFF
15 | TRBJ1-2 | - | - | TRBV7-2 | TGTGCCAGCAGCTTAGTAGCACCCGAGGACTATGGCTACACCTTC | CASSLVAPEDYGYTF
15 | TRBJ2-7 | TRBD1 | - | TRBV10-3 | TGTGCCATCAGCGGGGGACAGGGGGTGAACTACGAGCAGTACTTC | CAISGGQGVNYEQYF
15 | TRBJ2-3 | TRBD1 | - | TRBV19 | TGTGCCAGTAGTTCCCGGACAGGGTACACAGATACGCAGTATTTT | CASSSRTGYTDTQYF
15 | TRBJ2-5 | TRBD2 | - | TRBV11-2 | TGTGCCAGCAGCCACCGGACTAGCGGGAGGGAGACCCAGTACTTC | CASSHRTSGRETQYF
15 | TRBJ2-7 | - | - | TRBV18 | TGTGCCAGCTCACCCTTAGGGGGTGGCTTCCACGAGCAGTACTTC | CASSPLGGGFHEQYF
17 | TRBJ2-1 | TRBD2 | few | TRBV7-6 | TGTGCCAGCAGGGGGACTAGCGGGAAAGGTACCTACAATGAGCAGTTCTTC | CASRGTSGKGTYNEQFF
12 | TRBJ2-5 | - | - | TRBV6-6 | TGTGCCAGCAGTTACTCTAAAGAGACCCAGTACTTC | CASSYSKETQYF
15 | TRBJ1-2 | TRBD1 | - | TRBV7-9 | TGTGCCAGCAGCCTGGACAGGGGGGCTAACTATGGCTACACCTTC | CASSLDRGANYGYTF
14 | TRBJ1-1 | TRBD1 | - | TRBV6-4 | TGTGCCAGCAGTGACACGGACAGGGGCACTGAAGCTTTCTTT | CASSDTDRGTEAFF
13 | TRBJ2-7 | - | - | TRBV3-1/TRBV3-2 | TGTGCCAGCAGCCAAGTGGCCGGGGACGAGCAGTACTTC | CASSQVAGDEQYF
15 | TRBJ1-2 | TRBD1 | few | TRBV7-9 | TGTGCCAGCAGCCGGGGGCAGGGGGCTTCCTATGGCTACACCTTC | CASSRGQGASYGYTF
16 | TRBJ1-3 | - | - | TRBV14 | TGTGCCAGCAGCCAAGTAGGAGGGGCTGTTGGAAACACCATATATTTT | CASSQVGGAVGNTIYF
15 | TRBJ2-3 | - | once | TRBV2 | TGTGCCAGCAGCCCAACAGGAGCTAGCACAGATACGCAGTATTTT | CASSPTGASTDTQYF
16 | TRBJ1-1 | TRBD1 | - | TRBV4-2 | TGTGCCAGCAGCCAAGAAGGTAGGGCAGGGGGCACTGAAGCTTTCTTT | CASSQEGRAGGTEAFF
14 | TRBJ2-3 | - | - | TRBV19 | TGTGCCAGTATTGGCCAGACTGCAACAGATACGCAGTATTTT | CASIGQTATDTQYF
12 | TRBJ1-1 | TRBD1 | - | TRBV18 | TGTGCCAGCTCACGGGGACAGAACGAAGCTTTCTTT | CASSRGQNEAFF
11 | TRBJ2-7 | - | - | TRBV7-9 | TGTGCCAGCAGCCCCCAAATCGAGCAGTACTTC | CASSPQIEQYF
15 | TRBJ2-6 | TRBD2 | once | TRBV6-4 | TGTGCCAGCAGTGGACGGGAGGCTGGGGCCAACGTCCTGACTTTC | CASSGREAGANVLTF
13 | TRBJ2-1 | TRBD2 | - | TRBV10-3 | TGTGCCATCAAGAGCGGGAGTGTTAATGAGCAGTTCTTC | CAIKSGSVNEQFF
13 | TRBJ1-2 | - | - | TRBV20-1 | TGCAGTGCTAGTCAGGGCTTTAACTATGGCTACACCTTC | CSASQGFNYGYTF
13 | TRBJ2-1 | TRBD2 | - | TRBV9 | TGTGCCAGCAGCCTGGGACTAGTTAATGAGCAGTTCTTC | CASSLGLVNEQFF
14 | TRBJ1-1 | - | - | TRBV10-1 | TGCGCCAGCAGTGAGTCGAACCGGTTAGATGTAGCTTTCTTT | CASSESNRLDVAFF
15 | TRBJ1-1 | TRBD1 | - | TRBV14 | TGTGCCAGCAGACCCGACAGGGAGTGGAGCACTGAAGCTTTCTTT | CASRPDREWSTEAFF
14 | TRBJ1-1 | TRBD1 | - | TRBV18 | TGTGCCAGCTCACCGCGACAGGGGGACACTGAAGCTTTCTTT | CASSPRQGDTEAFF
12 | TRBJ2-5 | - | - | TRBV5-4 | TGTGCCAGCAGCGGCATCCAAGAGACCCAGTACTTC | CASSGIQETQYF
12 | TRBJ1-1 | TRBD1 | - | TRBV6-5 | TGTGCCAGCAGTTTTGACAGGGGTCGAGCTTTCTTT | CASSFDRGRAFF
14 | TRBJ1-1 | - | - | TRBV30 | TGTGCCTGGAGTGTACCGGGAACGAGAACTGAAGCTTTCTTT | CAWSVPGTRTEAFF
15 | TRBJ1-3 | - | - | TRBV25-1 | TGTGCCAGCAGTGATCCGGGGGGAAGTGGAAACACCATATATTTT | CASSDPGGSGNTIYF
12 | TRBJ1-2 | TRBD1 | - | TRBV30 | TGTGCCTGGACACAGGGGGACTATGGCTACACCTTC | CAWTQGDYGYTF
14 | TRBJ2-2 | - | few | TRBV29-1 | TGCAGCGTTGAGGTGTCCAGGAACACCGGGGAGCTGTTTTTT | CSVEVSRNTGELFF
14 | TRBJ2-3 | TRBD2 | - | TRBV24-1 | TGTGCCACCAGTGATTCGGGAGGGCTAGATACGCAGTATTTT | CATSDSGGLDTQYF
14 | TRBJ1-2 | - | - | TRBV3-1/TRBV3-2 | TGTGCCAGCAGCCAAGATGGACGGGGGTTGGGCTACACCTTC | CASSQDGRGLGYTF
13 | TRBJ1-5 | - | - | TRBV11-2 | TGTGCCAGCAGCTTAGAGGCCAGTCAGCCCCAGCATTTT | CASSLEASQPQHF
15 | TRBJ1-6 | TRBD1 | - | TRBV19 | TGTGCCAGTAGTATCGTTGGGACAGCCGATTCACCCCTCCACTTT | CASSIVGTADSPLHF
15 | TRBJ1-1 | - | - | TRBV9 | TGTGCCAGCAGCGTAGGGTGGGGGCGTCCCACTGAAGCTTTCTTT | CASSVGWGRPTEAFF
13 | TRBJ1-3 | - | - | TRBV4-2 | TGTGCCAGCAGCCAGGAGTCTGGAAACACCATATATTTT | CASSQESGNTIYF
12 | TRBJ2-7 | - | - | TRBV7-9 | TGTGCCAGCAGCTCGCTAGGCGACGAGCAGTACTTC | CASSSLGDEQYF
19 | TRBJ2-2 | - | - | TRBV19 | TGTGCCAGTAGTAAATACTCACAAAGGGGGTTCGCCTTGGCCGGGGAGCTGTTTTTT | CASSKYSQRGFALAGELFF
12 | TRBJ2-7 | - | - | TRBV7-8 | TGTGCCAGCAGCTACAGGGACTACGAGCAGTACTTC | CASSYRDYEQYF
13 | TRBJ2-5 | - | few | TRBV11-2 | TGTGCCAGCAGCCCTAGCGTTGTGGAGACCCAGTACTTC | CASSPSVVETQYF
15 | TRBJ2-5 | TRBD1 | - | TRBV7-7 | TGTGCTAGCAGCCTGGGGACAGGGGGCAGGGAGACCCAGTACTTC | CASSLGTGGRETQYF
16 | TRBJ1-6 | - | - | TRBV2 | TGTGCCAGCAGTGAAGCGCAGGGTCGGGTTGGGTCACCCCTCCACTTT | CASSEAQGRVGSPLHF